This T cell receptor beta chain was found in a study of blood T cell repertoires in COVID-19. About the study: COVID-19 samples, acute and convalescent, were from the United States, Italy and Spain. PBMCs, B-cell-depleted T cells, or T cells provided the cDNA or gDNA that made up the material.

The authors' processing: Estimation of nucleated cell counts was performed using reference gene primer amplification. Method: immunoSEQ multiplex PCR; TCRdb's copy keeps in-frame clones and lacks some. V, J and clone size reflect that table, while D and trimming were determined from the DNA. The sample records 35,000 to 55,000 clones, about 90% being singletons. Germline V gives CDR1 MNHEY, CDR2 SVGEGT. V shed 2 bases and J shed 3 bases, with 10 bases lying between them. The CDR3 loop spans 14 amino acids. The clonotype was recovered from a human donor in a cohort sampled during active COVID-19. Sequencing was carried out using peripheral blood. This chain links TRBV6-2 or TRBV6-3 with TRBJ2-5, with D possibly matching TRBD1 (5 bases). CDR3 nucleotide sequence: TGTGCCAGCAGTTACGGGGCGACCAAAGAGACCCAGTACTTC. This sequence encodes CASSYGATKETQYF.